This TCR beta chain comes out of a study of human CD4 T cells and Enterobacteriaceae (dated by TCRdb to 2019 to 2021). On a FACSAria III, memory CD4+ T cells were FACS-sorted to over 95% purity, defined as all CD4+ cells except CD45RA+CCR7+CD95- naive cells. Healthy donor blood was obtained from blood donation centers in Switzerland. Total CD4+ T cells and monocytes were enriched by positive selection with CD4 and CD14 magnetic microbeads. CD8+, CD14+, CD16+, CD56+, CD19+ and CD25-bright cells were excluded prior to sorting. To assess in vivo expansion of bacteria-reactive clonotypes, total memory CD4+ T cells from a couple of blood donors were sequenced directly ex vivo. Ficoll-Paque Plus was used to isolate peripheral blood mononuclear cells from donor blood. Deep-level sequencing, with a detection sensitivity of one cell in 200,000, was applied to the ex vivo total memory CD4+ samples. Genomic DNA was extracted from cell pellets with the QIAamp DNA Micro Kit, and its quantity and purity were checked by spectrophotometry. The immunoSEQ multiplex PCR assay was used to amplify TCR Vbeta CDR3 regions. Amplicons were sequenced on the Illumina HiSeq platform. The retrieved sequences were 87 nucleotides long and included the CDR3 region. The source study handled its data this way. A clonotype was defined as a unique productive TCR Vbeta nucleotide sequence, quantified by productive template frequency from ImmunoSEQ Analyzer V3.0. Expanded clonotypes were defined by a threshold at the top 5th percentile of each frequency-ranked repertoire. Repertoire overlap was calculated as Chao-Jaccard using the R package fossil and displayed by nonmetric multidimensional scaling using the R package MASS. TCRdb retrieved this table from immuneACCESS and kept in-frame rearrangements only. Not all clones are present; in checked studies, unresolved V genes account for under half, and no reason is known for the remainder. From that table come the V and J calls and clone size; the DNA was used to work out D and trimming. Recorded for this sample are tens of thousands of clones; just under 85% of them occurred a single time. The ten largest clones represent 1.5% to 2% of the sample.

In the case of this clone: No antigen is known for it. Base-call qualities are not available, and no considerably larger clone is one nucleotide away.

V loses 6 bases of germline sequence and J loses 2 bases, and the interval between the two ends is 15 bases. The germline V gene specifies SQVTM as CDR1 and ANQGSEA as CDR2. Measured from the cysteine to the phenylalanine, the CDR3 is 14 residues long. Only the CDR3 portion is preserved as DNA: 42 bases, with reading frame beginning at the first base. On the study overall, not on this receptor specifically: In ex vivo samples, clonotypes with broad cross-reactivity seemed more expanded than specific clonotypes, as 11 of 19 and about three fifths of the roughly 30 fell within the top 5%. Reactivity of ex vivo clonotypes was inferred only by matching nucleotide sequences to CFSE-low cultures from the same donors.

Rearrangement joined TRBV29-1 to TRBJ2-3, with a weak D call of TRBD2 (6 bases match). The receptor's source is a human donor in good health. Sequencing used memory CD4+ T cells from blood. The sample's cell subset or site, from its label and the paper: total memory CD4 T cells sorted directly ex vivo, unstimulated. The DNA sequence is given as TGCAGCGTCCGGGGACTGACGACCACAGATACGCAGTATTTT. It codes for CSVRGLTTTDTQYF.